In this sample, the clone carrying this T cell receptor beta chain is hyperexpanded. The antigen is undetermined. The source of the sample is a study of OX40 agonist ivuxolimab in advanced cancers. Broader study findings: Circulating CD4+ and CD8+ T cells showed clonal expansion by week 6 at 0.1 to 3.0 mg/kg.

Some clones are missing from TCRdb's copy, which holds only in-frame ones; the method was immunoSEQ multiplex PCR. The sample carries approximately 37,000 clones, about 70% recorded once. Trimming cost V 4 bases and J 7 bases, with 11 bases left between them. This CDR3 contains 14 residues. Germline V gives CDR1 LNHDA, CDR2 SQIVND (reference sequence). The source of this sequence is an adult with an advanced solid tumor such as melanoma, head and neck, liver or kidney cancer. The V call is TRBV19, the J call TRBJ1-6, with D tentatively TRBD1 (6 bases). Sample: CD4+ or CD8+ T cells sorted from blood, taken in a trial of the OX40 agonist ivuxolimab. The CDR3 loop is CASSSDRINSPLHF. Here the CDR3 DNA reads TGTGCCAGTAGTAGCGACAGGATCAATTCACCCCTCCACTTT. Supplemented by reference TRBV19 and TRBJ1-6, the full variable domain reads DGGITQSPKYLFRKEGQNVTLSCEQNLNHDAMYWYRQDPGQGLRLIYYSQIVNDFQKGDIAEGYSVSREKKESFPLTVTSAQKNPTAFYLCASSSDRINSPLHFGNGTRLTVT.